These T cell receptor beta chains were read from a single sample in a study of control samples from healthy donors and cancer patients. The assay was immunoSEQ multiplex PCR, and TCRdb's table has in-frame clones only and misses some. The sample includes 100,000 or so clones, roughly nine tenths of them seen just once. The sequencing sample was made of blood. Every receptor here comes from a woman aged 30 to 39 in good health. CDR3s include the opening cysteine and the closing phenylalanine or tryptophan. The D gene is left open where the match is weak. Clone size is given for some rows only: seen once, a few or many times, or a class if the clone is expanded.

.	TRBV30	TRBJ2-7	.	CAWSTVTGRQYF	TGTGCCTGGAGTACTGTCACAGGGAGGCAGTACTTC
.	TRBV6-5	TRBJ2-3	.	CASNLPGTATQYF	TGTGCCAGCAACTTACCGGGGACTGCCACGCAGTATTTT
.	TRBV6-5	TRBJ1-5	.	CASSYSRGGNQPQHF	TGTGCCAGCAGTTACTCGAGGGGGGGCAATCAGCCCCAGCATTTT
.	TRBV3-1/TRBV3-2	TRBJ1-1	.	CASSSGGLSNTEAFF	TGTGCCAGCAGCTCCGGAGGGCTTTCGAACACTGAAGCTTTCTTT
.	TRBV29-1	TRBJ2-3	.	CSVLLAGTDTQYF	TGCAGCGTTTTATTAGCGGGCACAGATACGCAGTATTTT
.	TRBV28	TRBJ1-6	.	CASRAYRSPSNSPLHF	TGTGCCAGCAGAGCCTACCGAAGTCCTAGTAATTCACCCCTCCACTTT
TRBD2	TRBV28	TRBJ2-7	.	CASSLASGGTYEQYF	TGTGCCAGCAGTTTAGCTAGCGGGGGGACCTACGAGCAGTACTTC
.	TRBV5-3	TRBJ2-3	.	CARSPPTGSDTQYF	TGTGCCAGAAGCCCCCCGACAGGATCAGATACGCAGTATTTT
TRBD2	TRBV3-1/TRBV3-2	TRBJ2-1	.	CASSQFGTSGRGKQFF	TGTGCCAGCAGCCAATTTGGGACTAGCGGGAGGGGGAAGCAGTTCTTC
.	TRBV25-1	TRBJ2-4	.	CASSDQGIAKNIQYF	TGTGCCAGCAGTGACCAGGGAATAGCCAAAAACATTCAGTACTTC
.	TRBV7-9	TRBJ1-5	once	CASSLGVNQPQHF	TGTGCCAGCAGCTTAGGGGTGAATCAGCCCCAGCATTTT
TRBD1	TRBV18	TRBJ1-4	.	CASSYQGADEKLFF	TGTGCCAGCTCTTACCAGGGGGCGGATGAAAAACTGTTTTTT
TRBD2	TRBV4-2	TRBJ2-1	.	CASSQDWMRSGGASYNEQFF	TGTGCCAGCAGCCAAGATTGGATGAGAAGCGGGGGGGCCTCCTACAATGAGCAGTTCTTC
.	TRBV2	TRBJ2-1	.	CASSEAAGHNEQFF	TGTGCCAGCAGTGAAGCTGCAGGCCACAATGAGCAGTTCTTC
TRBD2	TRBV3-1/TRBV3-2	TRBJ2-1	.	CASSRSPFGPSGTRWGNEQFF	TGTGCCAGCAGCCGATCACCCTTTGGACCTAGCGGGACTAGGTGGGGGAATGAGCAGTTCTTC
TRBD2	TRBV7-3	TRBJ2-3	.	CASSATSGGGGSTDTQYF	TGTGCCAGCAGCGCCACTAGCGGGGGGGGCGGAAGCACAGATACGCAGTATTTT
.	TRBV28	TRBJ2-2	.	CASSLLGEKTTGELFF	TGTGCCAGCAGTTTATTGGGAGAGAAGACCACCGGGGAGCTGTTTTTT
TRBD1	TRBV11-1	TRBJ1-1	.	CASSLVAGGETEAFF	TGTGCCAGCAGCTTAGTCGCAGGGGGTGAGACTGAAGCTTTCTTT
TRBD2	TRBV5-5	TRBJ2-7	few	CASSLGLEAYEQYF	TGTGCCAGCAGCTTAGGACTAGAGGCCTACGAGCAGTACTTC
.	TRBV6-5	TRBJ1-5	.	CASSKVGFSNQPQHF	TGTGCCAGCAGTAAGGTGGGATTTAGCAATCAGCCCCAGCATTTT
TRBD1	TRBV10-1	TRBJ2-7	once	CASSESVAGGTSEQYF	TGCGCCAGCAGTGAGTCCGTGGCAGGGGGTACGAGCGAGCAGTACTTC
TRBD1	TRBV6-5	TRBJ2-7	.	CASSRSGQGVEQYF	TGTGCCAGCAGTAGATCGGGACAGGGTGTCGAGCAGTACTTC
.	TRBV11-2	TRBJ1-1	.	CASSLVREGTEAFF	TGTGCCAGCAGCTTAGTCAGGGAAGGCACTGAAGCTTTCTTT
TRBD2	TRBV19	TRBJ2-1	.	CASSKGTSALGQFF	TGTGCCAGTAGTAAGGGGACTAGCGCCCTGGGGCAGTTCTTC
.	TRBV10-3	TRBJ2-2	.	CAIMQRQNTGELFF	TGTGCCATCATGCAAAGGCAGAACACCGGGGAGCTGTTTTTT
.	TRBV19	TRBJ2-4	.	CASSIDRGNIQYF	TGTGCCAGTAGTATAGACAGGGGTAACATTCAGTACTTC
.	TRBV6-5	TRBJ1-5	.	CASSRGRSNQPQHF	TGTGCCAGCAGTAGAGGTCGTAGCAATCAGCCCCAGCATTTT
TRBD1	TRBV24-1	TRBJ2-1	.	CATSVTGDHEQFF	TGTGCCACCAGTGTGACAGGGGACCATGAGCAGTTCTTC
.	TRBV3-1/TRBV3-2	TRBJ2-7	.	CASSQDHSIGQYF	TGTGCCAGCAGCCAAGACCACAGTATAGGGCAGTACTTC
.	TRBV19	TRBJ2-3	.	CASSIGGTTGLTDTQYF	TGTGCCAGTAGTATAGGGGGGACGACGGGCCTCACAGATACGCAGTATTTT
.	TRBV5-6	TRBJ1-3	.	CASSLRAGPGNTIYF	TGTGCCAGCAGCTTGAGGGCGGGACCTGGAAACACCATATATTTT
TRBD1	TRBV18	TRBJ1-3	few	CASSPRQGGSGNTIYF	TGTGCCAGCTCACCTCGACAGGGAGGGTCTGGAAACACCATATATTTT
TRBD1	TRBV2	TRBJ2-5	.	CASRGQTQETQYF	TGTGCCAGCAGGGGACAGACTCAAGAGACCCAGTACTTC